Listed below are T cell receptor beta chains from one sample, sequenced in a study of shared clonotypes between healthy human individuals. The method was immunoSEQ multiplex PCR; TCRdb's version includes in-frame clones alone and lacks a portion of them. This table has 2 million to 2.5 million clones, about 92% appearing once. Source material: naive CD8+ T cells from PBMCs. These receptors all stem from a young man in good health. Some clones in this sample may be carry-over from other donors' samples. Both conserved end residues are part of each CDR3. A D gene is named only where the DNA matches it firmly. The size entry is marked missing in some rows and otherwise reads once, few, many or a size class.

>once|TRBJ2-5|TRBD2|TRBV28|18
TGTGCCAGCAGTTCGCGACTAGCGGGAGGTGTCTTCCAAGAGACCCAGTACTTC
CASSSRLAGGVFQETQYF
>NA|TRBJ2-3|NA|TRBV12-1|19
TGTGCCAGCAGCCCACAAACTAGCGGGAGGGGCGCGAGCACAGATACGCAGTATTTT
CASSPQTSGRGASTDTQYF
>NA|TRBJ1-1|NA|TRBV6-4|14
TGTGCCAGCAGTGACTCGAGGGTTGGCACTGAAGCTTTCTTT
CASSDSRVGTEAFF
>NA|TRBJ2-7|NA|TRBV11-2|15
TGTGCCAGCAGCTTAGGGCTTCCCAACCCTTACGAGCAGTACTTC
CASSLGLPNPYEQYF
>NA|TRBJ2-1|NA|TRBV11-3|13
TGTGCCAGCAGCTCAGGAGCGGCAAATGAGCAGTTCTTC
CASSSGAANEQFF
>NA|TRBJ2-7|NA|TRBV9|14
TGTGCCAGCAGCGCACAAGGCGTGGCCTACGAGCAGTACTTC
CASSAQGVAYEQYF
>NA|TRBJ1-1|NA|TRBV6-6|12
TGTGCCAGCAGTTTGGACGTACGTGAAGCTTTCTTT
CASSLDVREAFF
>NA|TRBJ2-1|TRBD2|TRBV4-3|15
TGCGCCAGCAGCCCAGCTAGCGGGAGTTACAATGAGCAGTTCTTC
CASSPASGSYNEQFF
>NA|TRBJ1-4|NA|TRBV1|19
TGCACCAGCAGCCGAGTCCTCTCGTCGTTTGAAGCAACTAATGAAAAACTGTTTTTT
CTSSRVLSSFEATNEKLFF
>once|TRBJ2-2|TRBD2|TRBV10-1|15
TGCGCCAGCAGTGAGGGCGGGAGGGGAACCGGGGAGCTGTTTTTT
CASSEGGRGTGELFF
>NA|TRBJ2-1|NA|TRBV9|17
TGTGCCAGCAGCGCGAGCCCCCGGGGGGCGGGAAAGAATGAGCAGTTCTTC
CASSASPRGAGKNEQFF
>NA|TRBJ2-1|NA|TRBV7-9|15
TGTGCCAGCAACCCGGACACAATTCGTAACAATGAGCAGTTCTTC
CASNPDTIRNNEQFF
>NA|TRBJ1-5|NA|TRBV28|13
TGTGCCAGGCGGACAGTACGCAATCAGCCCCAGCATTTT
CARRTVRNQPQHF
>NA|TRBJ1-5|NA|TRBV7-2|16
TGTGCCAGCAGCTTGGTACCCAGGGGAGGCAATCAGCCCCAGCATTTT
CASSLVPRGGNQPQHF
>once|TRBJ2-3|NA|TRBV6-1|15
TGTGCCAGCAGTGACTGGGTCTCCAGCACAGATACGCAGTATTTT
CASSDWVSSTDTQYF
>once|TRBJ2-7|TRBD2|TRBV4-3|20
TGCGCCAGCAGCCAAGTTTTCGGATTAGCGGGAGGCCTGCCGGGGGGGGAGCAGTACTTC
CASSQVFGLAGGLPGGEQYF
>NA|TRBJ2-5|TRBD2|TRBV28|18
TGTGCCAGCAGTTTATGGATCGAGGGGACTAGCGGGAGTCAGACCCAGTACTTC
CASSLWIEGTSGSQTQYF
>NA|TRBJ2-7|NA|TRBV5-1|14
TGCGCCAGCAGCGAGGACAATCCCTCCTACGAGCAGTACTTC
CASSEDNPSYEQYF
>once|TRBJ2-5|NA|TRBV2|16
TGTGCCAGCAGTTCACTGCGGCAGGAGATGCAAGAGACCCAGTACTTC
CASSSLRQEMQETQYF
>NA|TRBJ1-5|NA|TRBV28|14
TGTGCCAGCAGCCTTTCCGGGAAACATCAGCCCCAGCATTTT
CASSLSGKHQPQHF
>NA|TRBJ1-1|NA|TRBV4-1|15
TGCGCCAGCAGCCAAGGTCCAGGGATGAACACTGAAGCTTTCTTT
CASSQGPGMNTEAFF
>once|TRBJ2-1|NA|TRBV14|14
TGTGCCAGCAGCCAAGTTCTTGGCTCCAATGAGCAGTTCTTC
CASSQVLGSNEQFF
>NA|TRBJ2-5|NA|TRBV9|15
TGTGCCAGCAGCGTATGGGGTTACAGCCAAGAGACCCAGTACTTC
CASSVWGYSQETQYF
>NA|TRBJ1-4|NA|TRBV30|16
TGTGCCTGGAGTTGGGGCAGGGCAGCAACTAATGAAAAACTGTTTTTT
CAWSWGRAATNEKLFF
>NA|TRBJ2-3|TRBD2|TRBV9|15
TGTGCCAGCAGCGGACTAGCGGGAGTCCCAGATACGCAGTATTTT
CASSGLAGVPDTQYF
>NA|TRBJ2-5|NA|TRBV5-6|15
TGTGCCAGCAGCTTGGGGTGGGGGCTAGAAGAGACCCAGTACTTC
CASSLGWGLEETQYF
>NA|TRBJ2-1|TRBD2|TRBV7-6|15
TGTGCCAGCAGCTCAGCGGGACTAGCGGGAGTCGAGCAGTTCTTC
CASSSAGLAGVEQFF
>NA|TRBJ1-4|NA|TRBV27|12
TGTGCCAGCCGGGGATTAGAGGAAAAACTGTTTTTT
CASRGLEEKLFF
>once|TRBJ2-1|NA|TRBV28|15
TGTGCCAGCAGTTTAAGTCTAGCCGCCTACAATGAGCAGTTCTTC
CASSLSLAAYNEQFF
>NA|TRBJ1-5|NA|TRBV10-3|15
TGTGCCATCAGTGAAGTGGTTGGCAGTGGTCAGCCCCAGCATTTT
CAISEVVGSGQPQHF
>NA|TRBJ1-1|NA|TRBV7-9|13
TGTGCCAGCATCCTACAGGGGAACACTGAAGCTTTCTTT
CASILQGNTEAFF
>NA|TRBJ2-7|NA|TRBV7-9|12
TGTGCCAGCAGCCCAGGGTCTTCCGAGCAGTACTTC
CASSPGSSEQYF
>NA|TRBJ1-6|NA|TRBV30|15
TGTGCCTGGAGTTTAACCTGGGAGTATAATTCACCCCTCCACTTT
CAWSLTWEYNSPLHF
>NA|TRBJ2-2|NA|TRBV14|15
TGTGCCAGCAGCCAGGCCAGAACGAACACCGGGGAGCTGTTTTTT
CASSQARTNTGELFF
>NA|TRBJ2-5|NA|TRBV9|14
TGTGCCAGCAGCCGATGGGGGACCCAAGAGACCCAGTACTTC
CASSRWGTQETQYF
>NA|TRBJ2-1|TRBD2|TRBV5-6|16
TGTGCCAGCAGCTTGGAGCTTAGCGGGACAACCAATGAGCAGTTCTTC
CASSLELSGTTNEQFF
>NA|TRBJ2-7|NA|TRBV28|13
TGTGCCAGCCTCAGGGACGGGCCCTACGAGCAGTACTTC
CASLRDGPYEQYF
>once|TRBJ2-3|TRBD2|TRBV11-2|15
TGTGCCAGCAGCTTAGGGACTAGCAGGGCAGATACGCAGTATTTT
CASSLGTSRADTQYF
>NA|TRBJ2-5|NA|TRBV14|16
TGTGCCAGCAGCCAAGGGGGTCCGGGTCGCGGAGAGACCCAGTACTTC
CASSQGGPGRGETQYF
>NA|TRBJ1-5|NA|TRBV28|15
TGTGCCAGCGGGACCCTGGACAGCGCCTATCAGCCCCAGCATTTT
CASGTLDSAYQPQHF
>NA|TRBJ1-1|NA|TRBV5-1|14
TGCGCCAGCAGTGATGCCGGGAGTTTCAGTGAAGCTTTCTTT
CASSDAGSFSEAFF
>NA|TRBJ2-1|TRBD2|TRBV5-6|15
TGTGCCAGCAGCTTGGAACGGGGGGTCTACAATGAGCAGTTCTTC
CASSLERGVYNEQFF
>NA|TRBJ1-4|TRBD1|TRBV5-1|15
TGCGCCAGCAGCGGCGGGACAGAAATTAATGAAAAACTGTTTTTT
CASSGGTEINEKLFF
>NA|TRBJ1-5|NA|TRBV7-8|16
TGTGCCAGCAGCTTAGTGTTCCCTAGGGTGAGTCAGCCCCAGCATTTT
CASSLVFPRVSQPQHF
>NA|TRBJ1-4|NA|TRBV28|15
TGTGCCAGCAGTTTATCGACAGCAACTAATGAAAAACTGTTTTTT
CASSLSTATNEKLFF
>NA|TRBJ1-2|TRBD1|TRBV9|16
TGTGCCAGCAGCGTAGCGATGGACAGGGGGCGAGAAGGCTACACCTTC
CASSVAMDRGREGYTF
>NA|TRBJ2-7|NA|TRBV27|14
TGTGCCAGCAGTTTGGGTCTAGCTTCCTACGAGCAGTACTTC
CASSLGLASYEQYF
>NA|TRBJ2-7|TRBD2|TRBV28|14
TGTGCCAGCAGTTGGACTAGCGGGAGTGACGAGCAGTACTTC
CASSWTSGSDEQYF
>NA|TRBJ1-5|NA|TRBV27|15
TGTGCCAGCAGTGAGAGGGGGACGGGAAATCAGCCCCAGCATTTT
CASSERGTGNQPQHF
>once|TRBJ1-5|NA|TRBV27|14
TGTGCCAGCAGTTTTCGGGCCGCCGGTCAGCCCCAGCATTTT
CASSFRAAGQPQHF
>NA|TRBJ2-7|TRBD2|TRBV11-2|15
TGTGCCAGCAGCCTCGGGCGGCTAGCGGGTGGCGAGCAGTACTTC
CASSLGRLAGGEQYF
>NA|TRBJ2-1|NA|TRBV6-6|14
TGTGCCAGCAGTAAAGGACACCTCTACAATGAGCAGTTCTTC
CASSKGHLYNEQFF